The subject of this entry is one TCR beta chain. What it binds is not known. This entry is derived from a study of shared clonotypes between healthy human individuals. Naive CD8 isolation took CD45RO-negative cells positively selected for CCR7 and excluded terminally differentiated effector memory CD45RA+ cells. Study-wide results and limits: Roughly 5% of naive CD4 clonotypes were common to a handful of donors. Few donors limited the genetic and exposure-history diversity represented. Sequencing depth was expected to affect clonotype sharing among donors.

In germline, CDR1 is SNHLY, CDR2 FYNNEI. Trimming cost V 3 bases and J 4 bases; bases outside gene matches: 6. This CDR3 is built from 16 residues. Deep level was the assay's run setting. Produced via immunoSEQ multiplex PCR; TCRdb's table is partial and in-frame only. The data show about 680,000 clones, 92% seen once. Sequencing was performed on naive CD8+ T cells sorted from blood. The receptor was derived from a man aged 25 to 40 in good health. This chain uses TRBV2 with TRBJ2-2, with 9 bases identical to TRBD1. The CDR3 nucleotides read TGTGCCAGCAGTGAGGGACAGGGAGGAATCACCGGGGAGCTGTTTTTT. Its translation is CASSEGQGGITGELFF.